Listed below are T cell receptor beta chains from one sample, sequenced in a study of blood T cells in healthy people across ages. TCRdb analysed the 5' RACE reads with MiXCR anew, one entry per CDR3 protein. The data hold about 1 million distinct CDR3 sequences, with 35% to 50% observed a single time. Sequencing input: blood. Receptors originate from a woman between 55 and 75 years old in good health. The conserved cysteine and the conserved F or W are not part of the CDR3 here. D genes are given only for firm matches.

V gene,D gene,J gene,CDR3 protein
TRBV10-3,-,TRBJ2-1,AITDKNSYNEQF
TRBV12-3/TRBV12-4,-,TRBJ1-4,ASSRLPGSAYEKLF
TRBV9,TRBD2,TRBJ2-3,ASSVVGLAGVTDTQY
TRBV5-6,-,TRBJ2-7,ASSLANYEQY
TRBV20-1,TRBD2,TRBJ2-5,SARGTSGLNQETQY
TRBV28,-,TRBJ2-7,ASSFSVYEQY
TRBV9,-,TRBJ1-5,ASSVEELVGIGNQPQH
TRBV29-1,TRBD2,TRBJ2-5,SVEGGLAGGYEQY
TRBV5-6,-,TRBJ1-5,ASSLRLGQPQH
TRBV9,-,-,ASSAFSDSQGETQY
TRBV4-1,-,TRBJ2-1,ASSQNQGEQF
TRBV5-1,-,TRBJ1-2,ASSLADNYDYT
TRBV2,TRBD2,TRBJ2-7,ASSASGRADEQY
TRBV9,TRBD2,TRBJ2-1,ASSAAGAGSYNEQF
TRBV9,TRBD1,TRBJ2-3,ASSVLDRGTADTQY
TRBV6-6,TRBD1,TRBJ1-5,ASRPGQGNQPQH
TRBV11-2,-,TRBJ2-7,ASSLEGGFPYEQY
TRBV7-9,TRBD2,TRBJ2-1,ASSLGGLAGVNEQF
TRBV29-1,TRBD2,TRBJ2-1,SVEFDGRASLLEQF
TRBV20-1,TRBD1,TRBJ1-4,SAPVPGTGGLANEKLF
TRBV4-1,-,TRBJ1-6,ASSQEPDSPLH
TRBV12-3/TRBV12-4,-,TRBJ2-6,ASSPDISGQRYSGANVLT
TRBV20-1,TRBD1,TRBJ2-3,SASTLTGFPTDTQY
TRBV20-1,-,-,SASETRASYEQY
TRBV5-1,TRBD2,TRBJ2-1,ASRSIGGGLNEQF
TRBV21-1,-,TRBJ2-7,ARLTSARAGQY
TRBV3-1,-,TRBJ1-2,ASSHRVSYGYT
TRBV20-1,-,-,SAREIRRERETQY
TRBV20-1,-,TRBJ2-7,SARVGQTAYEQY
TRBV7-2,TRBD2,TRBJ2-3,ASSGLAGVSDTQY
TRBV7-2,-,TRBJ2-3,ASSLGPLPDTQY
TRBV12-3/TRBV12-4,-,-,ASSPHSYNEQY
TRBV4-1,TRBD2,TRBJ2-4,ASSQTAGAWNIQY
TRBV5-1,TRBD2,TRBJ2-5,ASSLATSGRGETQY
TRBV29-1,TRBD2,TRBJ2-1,SACGSGSDEQF
TRBV28,TRBD1,TRBJ2-3,ASSWVVRGQGTDTQY
TRBV11-2,-,TRBJ2-1,ASSLDTEQF
TRBV30,-,TRBJ2-5,AGVGEETQY
TRBV6-5,TRBD1,TRBJ2-5,ASSYHTGGETQY
TRBV5-6,-,TRBJ2-1,ASSGLGGAGNEQF
TRBV12-3/TRBV12-4,TRBD2,TRBJ2-1,ASSSPLAGVHNEQF
TRBV15,-,TRBJ2-1,ATSPRDGKSYNEQF
TRBV6-6,-,TRBJ1-2,ASSYPGGDYGYT
TRBV15,-,TRBJ2-1,ATSREGGNSYNEQF
TRBV6-5,-,TRBJ2-1,ASSYSTAYNEQF